Below, 5 T cell receptor beta chains from the same sample are listed, as sequenced in a study of Ad26.COV2.S vaccination and SARS-CoV-2 variants. As to treatment: roughly 19 received Ad26.COV2.S at low or high dose, single or two shots; a few received placebo; per-sample allocation not given. Sampling was done on day 63 after the first vaccine or placebo injection. TCRdb's table, derived via immunoSEQ multiplex PCR, lists solely in-frame clones and lacks some. The sample records 440,000 or so clones, about 90% being singletons. The sample here was peripheral blood, taken in a trial of Ad26.COV2.S vaccine versus placebo. The source of these receptors is a person aged 18 to 65 who received the Ad26.COV2.S COVID-19 vaccine or a placebo.

The CDR3, as DNA: TGTGCCAGCAGCGGAGGGGATTACGAGCAGTACTTC. Residues: CASSGGDYEQYF. V is TRBV11-2 and J is TRBJ2-7; a weak D match, TRBD2 (6 bases). CDR3 size: 12 residues. Deletions cut 5 bases from V and 4 bases from J, with 9 bases between. Germline values: CDR1 SGHAT, CDR2 FQNNGV. Based on the CDR3 plus reference TRBV11-2 and TRBJ2-7, the full variable domain is EAGVAQSPRYKIIEKRQSVAFWCNPISGHATLYWYQQILGQGPKLLIQFQNNGVVDDSQLPKDRFSAERLKGVDSTLKIQPAKLEDSAVYLCASSGGDYEQYFGPGTRLTVT.

This chain connects TRBV9 to TRBJ2-5; 7 nucleotides line up with TRBD2. The CDR3 is made up of 15 amino acids. V shed 0 bases and J 5 bases; nucleotides not matched to a gene: 7. Germline values: CDR1 SGDLS, CDR2 YYNGEE. The CDR3 region is CASSVGGRSEETQYF. The CDR3 DNA is TGTGCCAGCAGCGTAGGCGGGAGAAGTGAGGAGACCCAGTACTTC.

This clone was seen a single time. The chain couples TRBV7-8 to TRBJ2-3; 14 bases agree with TRBD2. The CDR3 sequence is 19 residues long. Germline loops: CDR1 SGHVS, CDR2 FQNEAQ. V was pared by 1 base and J by 4 bases, with 10 bases of the junction left unmatched. The CDR3 loop reads CASSLEYGTSGSWADTQYF. CDR3 coding DNA: TGTGCCAGCAGCTTAGAATACGGGACTAGCGGGAGTTGGGCAGATACGCAGTATTTT.

Only one count was recorded for this clone. The gene calls are TRBV7-8 and TRBJ1-2; TRBD1 agrees at 8 bases. V lost 5 bases, J lost 3 bases, and 11 bases stayed unmatched. This CDR3 is built from 16 residues. Germline CDR1 and CDR2: SGHVS and FQNEAQ. The DNA for the CDR3 is TGTGCCAGCAGCCTAGGGGGGCAGGGGGCCGACTATGGCTACACCTTC. Translating gives CASSLGGQGADYGYTF.

The DNA of the CDR3 is TGTGCCAGCAGTTGGGATAGTGGACGGGATAACACTGAAGCTTTCTTT. It translates to CASSWDSGRDNTEAFF. The genes are TRBV6-2 or TRBV6-3 and TRBJ1-1; no definite D call. Trimming cost V 4 bases and J 2 bases, with 17 bases left between them. The CDR3 totals 16 residues. CDR1 is MNHEY and CDR2 is SVGEGT in the germline V gene.